Each of the 5 T cell receptor beta chains below was sequenced from the same sample in a study of T cells after somatic rescue of genetic block (TCRdb year 2020). Receptor amplification or capture employed the immunoSEQ multiplex PCR assay. In its TCRdb copy, this immuneACCESS table keeps in-frame sequences only and misses some clones. Where compared with another copy, unresolved V genes explain less than half of these, and the others have no known cause. The sample includes over 14,000 clones, with around 70% observed a single time. Approximately 14% of the sample comes from the top ten. Sequencing was performed on peripheral blood mononuclear cells (PBMCs). These receptors were collected from a boy younger than 18.

This clone was detected once. V usage is TRBV10-3 and J usage is TRBJ1-4; 8 nucleotides agree with TRBD1. Germline V CDR1 and CDR2: ENHRY, SYGVKD. This CDR3 spans 15 amino acids. Unmatched junction bases numbered 9, after V lost 8 bases and J lost 4 bases. The CDR3 loop is CAIGGAGGLNEKLFF. The CDR3, as DNA: TGTGCCATCGGGGGGGCAGGGGGCCTTAATGAAAAACTGTTTTTT.

The chain has TRBV2 and TRBJ2-1; 12 nucleotides match TRBD2. The CDR3 loop spans 17 amino acids. Looked up from germline, CDR1 is SNHLY and CDR2 is FYNNEI. With V trimmed by 2 bases and J by 1 base, 3 bases remained unmatched. CDR3 protein: CASSETTSGGSYNEQFF. CDR3 DNA: TGTGCCAGCAGTGAAACAACTAGCGGGGGGTCCTACAATGAGCAGTTCTTC.

The chain links TRBV2 to TRBJ1-6; weak D call: TRBD1 (5 bases). With 6 bases removed from V and 6 bases from J, the gap between germline ends came to 15 bases. The CDR3 is 15 residues long. Germline V lookup: CDR1 SNHLY, CDR2 FYNNEI. CDR3 residues: CASRGPGRGNSPLHF. In DNA form, the CDR3 reads TGTGCCAGCAGGGGTCCAGGGCGAGGTAATTCACCCCTCCACTTT. Looking up the rest from reference TRBV2 and TRBJ1-6 gives the full variable domain: EPEVTQTPSHQVTQMGQEVILRCVPISNHLYFYWYRQILGQKVEFLVSFYNNEISEKSEIFDDQFSVERPDGSNFTLKIRSTKLEDSAMYFCASRGPGRGNSPLHFGNGTRLTVT.

V is TRBV29-1 and J is TRBJ2-3; D unresolved. In germline, CDR1 is SQVTM, CDR2 ANQGSEA. V was cut by 4 bases and J by 0 bases, with 8 bases left in between. This CDR3 has 13 residues. Here the CDR3 reads CSVALHSTDTQYF. The DNA for the CDR3 is TGCAGCGTTGCCTTACACAGCACAGATACGCAGTATTTT.

This rearrangement joins TRBV19 to TRBJ2-2; D gene unclear. CDR3 size: 14 residues. V was trimmed by 3 bases and J by 6 bases, leaving 11 bases between them. Germline lookup yields CDR1 LNHDA and CDR2 SQIVND (reference sequence). CDR3 nucleotide sequence: TGTGCCAGTAGTATTTTAGTTGCAGCCGGGGAGCTGTTTTTT. Translation gives CASSILVAAGELFF.